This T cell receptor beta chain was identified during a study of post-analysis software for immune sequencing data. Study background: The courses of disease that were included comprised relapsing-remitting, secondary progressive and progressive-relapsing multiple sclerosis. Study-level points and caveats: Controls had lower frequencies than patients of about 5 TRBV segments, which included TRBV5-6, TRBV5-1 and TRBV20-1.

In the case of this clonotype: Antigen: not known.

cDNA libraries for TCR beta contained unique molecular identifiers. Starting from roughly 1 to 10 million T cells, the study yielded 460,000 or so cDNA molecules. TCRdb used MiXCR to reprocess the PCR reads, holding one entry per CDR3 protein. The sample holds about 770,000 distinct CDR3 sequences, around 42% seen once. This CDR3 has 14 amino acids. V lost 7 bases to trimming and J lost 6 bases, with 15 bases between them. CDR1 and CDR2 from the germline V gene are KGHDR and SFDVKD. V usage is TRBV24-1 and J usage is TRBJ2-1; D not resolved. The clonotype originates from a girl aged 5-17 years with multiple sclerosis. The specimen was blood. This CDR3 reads CATRSRIGSNEQFF. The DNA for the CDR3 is TGTGCCACCAGGTCCCGGATTGGCAGCAATGAGCAGTTCTTC.